The sequence of this T cell receptor beta chain was determined in a study of blood T cells in healthy people across ages. Study as a whole: Using template switching, researchers captured about one barcoded beta molecule for each two T cells.

Germline trimming cut 0 bases from V and 11 bases from J; bases unmatched to any gene: 12. The CDR3 extends over 16 amino acids. The germline V gene has CDR1 SGHVS and CDR2 FNYEAQ. The donors, healthy Caucasians from Russia, were aged roughly 6 to 90. Primed by a sample-barcoded 5' primer and a J-beta primer mix, a second PCR proceeded for about 6 to 11 cycles. One entry per CDR3 protein results from TCRdb running MiXCR on the 5' RACE reads. Seen here are fewer than 2,000,000 distinct CDR3 sequences, 34% observed once, and the top ten hold approximately 10%. The chain carries TRBV7-6 and TRBJ2-5, with 10 bases identical to TRBD1. The sequencing sample was made of blood. This receptor was taken from a woman aged 25 to 39 in good health. The CDR3 DNA reads as TGTGCCAGCAGCTTAGCCCCGGGACAGGGGCCCCTTGGGCAGTACTTC. This codes for CASSLAPGQGPLGQYF.